The 10 T cell receptor beta chains listed next were all sequenced from one sample in a study of T cells in tuberculosis. Stated time point: new active TB diagnosis, blood taken before or within 7 days of starting treatment. Method: immunoSEQ multiplex PCR; TCRdb's copy keeps in-frame clones and lacks some. The sample lists about 35,000 clones; 93% were seen once. The material was PBMCs, obtained at tuberculosis diagnosis. These receptors were taken from an adult with tuberculosis.

The chain has TRBV29-1 and TRBJ1-1; D is undetermined. The ends were cut back, 2 bases at V and 0 bases at J, with 7 bases in the middle. The CDR3 has 13 residues. CDR1 is SQVTM, CDR2 ANQGSEA, per germline. In nucleotides, the CDR3 is TGCAGCGTTGAACCAGGAATGAACACTGAAGCTTTCTTT. Translating gives CSVEPGMNTEAFF.

J is TRBJ1-2 and V is TRBV27, with D tentatively TRBD1 (5 bases). Germline lookup yields CDR1 MNHEY and CDR2 SMNVEV (reference sequence). Trimming cost V 5 bases and J 5 bases, with 24 bases left between them. This CDR3 is 17 amino acids long. CDR3 sequence: CASSPRGSSVSGYGYTF. The CDR3, as DNA: TGTGCCAGCAGTCCCCGGGGGTCAAGCGTCAGCGGGTATGGCTACACCTTC.

In nucleotides, the CDR3 is TGTGCCAGCAGCCCGAGCGGCAGAAGCACAGATACGCAGTATTTT. It translates to CASSPSGRSTDTQYF. This chain connects TRBV7-9 to TRBJ2-3; possibly TRBD2 for D (5 bases). Germline assignment: CDR1 SEHNR and CDR2 FQNEAQ (reference sequence). CDR3 length equals 15 residues. The V end was cut by 5 bases, the J end by 0 bases, with 12 bases between.

A word on this clone: Other DNA sequences in the sample encode the same CDR3. The chain employs TRBV19 and TRBJ1-2, with 7 bases identical to TRBD1. Germline V lookup: CDR1 LNHDA, CDR2 SQIVND (reference sequence). V was clipped by 2 bases and J by 7 bases; unmatched bases: 4. The CDR3 consists of 13 residues. CDR3 DNA: TGTGCCAGTAGTATATCAGGGGGACTTGGCTACACCTTC. Its protein is CASSISGGLGYTF.

The rearrangement uses TRBV11-2 and TRBJ2-5, with D unresolved. CDR1 SGHAT and CDR2 FQNNGV come from the germline V gene. This CDR3 comprises 15 residues. Trimming cost V 2 bases and J 5 bases, with 15 bases left between them. CDR3 region: CASSLITTERETQYF. The CDR3 DNA reads as TGTGCCAGCAGCTTAATTACAACCGAGAGGGAGACCCAGTACTTC.

The V gene is TRBV5-6, the J gene TRBJ2-7; TRBD1 aligns across 8 bases. Trimming removed 4 bases from V and 4 bases from J; junction bases left unmatched: 1. Per germline, CDR1 SGHDT and CDR2 YYEEEE. CDR3 length: 12 amino acids. The CDR3 is CASSGQGYEQYF. The CDR3 bases are TGTGCCAGCAGCGGACAGGGTTACGAGCAGTACTTC.

The chain employs TRBV5-1 and TRBJ1-1; 9 bases map to TRBD1. This CDR3 is built from 14 residues. Germline V gene sequence: CDR1 SGHRS, CDR2 YFSETQ. V gave up 4 bases and J gave up 1 base; unmatched junction bases: 2. CDR3 coding DNA: TGCGCCAGCAGCCCGACAGGGGGGAACACTGAAGCTTTCTTT. Translation: CASSPTGGNTEAFF.

The genes are TRBV5-1 and TRBJ2-1; 14 bases are shared with TRBD2. V trimming: 5 bases; J trimming: 4 bases; junction bases outside the gene matches: 5. CDR1 SGHRS and CDR2 YFSETQ come from the germline V gene. This CDR3 is built from 16 residues. CDR3 DNA: TGCGCCAGCAGGACTAGCGGGAGGGCCGCATACAATGAGCAGTTCTTC. It specifies CASRTSGRAAYNEQFF.

The chain couples TRBV7-2 to TRBJ2-1; D is perhaps TRBD1 (8 bases). Germline V gene data show CDR1 as SGHTA and CDR2 as FQGNSA. The CDR3 runs 15 residues. Trimming shortened V by 5 bases and J by 9 bases, and 20 bases separated the two germline ends. The CDR3 loop reads CASSLQGGDHSEQFF. DNA of the CDR3: TGTGCCAGCAGCCTACAGGGGGGGGATCACAGTGAGCAGTTCTTC. The complete variable domain, with remaining parts taken from reference TRBV7-2 and TRBJ2-1, reads GAGVSQSPSNKVTEKGKDVELRCDPISGHTALYWYRQSLGQGLEFLIYFQGNSAPDKSGLPSDRFSAERTGGSVSTLTIQRTQQEDSAVYLCASSLQGGDHSEQFFGPGTRLTVL.

This clone was observed once. This chain links TRBV6-6 with TRBJ2-1; D is undetermined. The CDR3 sequence is 15 residues long. Germline CDR1 MNHNY, CDR2 SVGAGI (reference sequence). Trimming took 6 bases from V and 9 from J, leaving 21 bases between them. This CDR3 is CASSSVEDAFGEQFF. In nucleotides, the CDR3 is TGTGCCAGCAGCTCCGTTGAGGATGCTTTCGGTGAGCAGTTCTTC.